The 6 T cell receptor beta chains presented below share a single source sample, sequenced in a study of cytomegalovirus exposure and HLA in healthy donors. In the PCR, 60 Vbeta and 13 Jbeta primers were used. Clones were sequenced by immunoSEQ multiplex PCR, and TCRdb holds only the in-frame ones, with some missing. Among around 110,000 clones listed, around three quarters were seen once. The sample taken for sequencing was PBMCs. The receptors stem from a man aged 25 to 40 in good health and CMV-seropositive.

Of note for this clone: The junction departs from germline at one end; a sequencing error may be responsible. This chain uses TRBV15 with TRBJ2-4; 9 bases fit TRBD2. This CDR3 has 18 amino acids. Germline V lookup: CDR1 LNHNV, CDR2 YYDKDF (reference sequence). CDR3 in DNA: TGTGCCACCAGCAGAGGACTAGCGGCCACGAAGGCCAAAAACAGTCAGTACTTC. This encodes CATSRGLAATKAKNSQYF. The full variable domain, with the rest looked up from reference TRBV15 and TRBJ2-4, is DAMVIQNPRYQVTQFGKPVTLSCSQTLNHNVMYWYQQKSSQAPKLLFHYYDKDFNNEADTPDNFQSRRPNTSFCFLDIRSPGLGDTAMYLCATSRGLAATKAKNSQYFGAGTRLSVL.

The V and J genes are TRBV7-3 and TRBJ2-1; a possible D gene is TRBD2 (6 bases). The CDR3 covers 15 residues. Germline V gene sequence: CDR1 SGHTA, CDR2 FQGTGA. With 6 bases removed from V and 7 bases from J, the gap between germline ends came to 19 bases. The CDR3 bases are TGTGCCAGCAGTCCGTCCCGGGACTTGAAGAATGAGCAGTTCTTC. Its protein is CASSPSRDLKNEQFF.

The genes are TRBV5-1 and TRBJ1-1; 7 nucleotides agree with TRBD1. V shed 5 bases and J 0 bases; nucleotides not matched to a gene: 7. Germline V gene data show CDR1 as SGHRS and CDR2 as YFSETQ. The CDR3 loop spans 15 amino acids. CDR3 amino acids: CASRPTTGMNTEAFF. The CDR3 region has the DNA TGCGCCAGCAGACCTACGACAGGGATGAACACTGAAGCTTTCTTT.

The CDR3 loop reads CASSEAGGGHQPQHF. The CDR3 nucleotides are TGTGCCAGCAGTGAAGCAGGAGGGGGCCATCAGCCCCAGCATTTT. The rearrangement links TRBV6-1 to TRBJ1-5, with TRBD1 matching 7 bases. The CDR3 consists of 15 residues. Germline V gene data show CDR1 as MNHNS and CDR2 as SASEGT. The J segment lost 5 bases and the V segment lost 0 bases, leaving 4 bases of the junction unmatched.

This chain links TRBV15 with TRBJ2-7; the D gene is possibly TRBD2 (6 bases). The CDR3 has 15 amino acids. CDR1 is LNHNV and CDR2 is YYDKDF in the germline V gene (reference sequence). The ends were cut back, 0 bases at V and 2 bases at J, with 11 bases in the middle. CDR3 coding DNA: TGTGCCACCAGCAGAGATAGGTGGGGGGCCTACGAGCAGTACTTC. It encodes CATSRDRWGAYEQYF.

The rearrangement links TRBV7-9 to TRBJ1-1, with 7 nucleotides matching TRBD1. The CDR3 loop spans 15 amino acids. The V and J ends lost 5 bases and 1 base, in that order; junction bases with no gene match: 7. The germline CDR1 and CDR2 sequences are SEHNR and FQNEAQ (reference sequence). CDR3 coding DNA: TGTGCCAGCAGCCCAACCAGGGGGAAGAACACTGAAGCTTTCTTT. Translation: CASSPTRGKNTEAFF.